This paragraph covers one T cell receptor beta chain sequence. This sample is drawn from a study of blood T cell repertoires in COVID-19. At the level of the study: The analysed material was cDNA or gDNA that came from T cells, B-cell-depleted T cells, or PBMCs.

Here immunoSEQ multiplex PCR was the method, and the copy in TCRdb shows in-frame clones only, minus some. The data show 150,000 to 200,000 clones, approximately 91% seen once. The CDR3 length is 11 residues. Germline CDR1 SEHNR, CDR2 FQNEAQ (reference sequence). The V end lost 1 base, the J end lost 7 bases, and 4 bases lay between the germline ends. Specimen: peripheral blood. This TCR was sampled from a man younger than 30 with acute or convalescent COVID-19. The J gene is TRBJ1-2, the V gene TRBV7-9; no firm D call. For the CDR3, the DNA is TGTGCCAGCAGCTTAGTTAGTGGCTACACCTTC. Amino acids: CASSLVSGYTF.